The 27 T cell receptor beta chains below come from one sample, sequenced in a study of blood T cell repertoires in COVID-19. Generated by immunoSEQ multiplex PCR, the TCRdb table keeps only in-frame clones and is missing some. The data show more than 250,000 clones, approximately 88% seen once. Sequencing input: peripheral blood. Every receptor here comes from a man aged 18 to 30 who had recovered from COVID-19.

This chain uses TRBV6-1 with TRBJ1-6; a possible D gene is TRBD1 (5 bases). The germline gives CDR1 MNHNS, CDR2 SASEGT. The ends were cut back, 4 bases at V and 0 bases at J, with 10 bases in the middle. CDR3 size: 16 residues. The DNA for the CDR3 is TGTGCCAGCAGTGCCCACAGGAGCTCCTATAATTCACCCCTCCACTTT. It encodes CASSAHRSSYNSPLHF.

The chain recombines TRBV12-3 or TRBV12-4 with TRBJ1-1, with TRBD1 matching 9 bases. The V gene end was trimmed by 1 base and the J gene end by 6 bases; junction bases not matched to a gene: 0. The CDR3 consists of 13 residues. CDR3 bases: TGTGCCAGCAGTTTAGGGACAGGGGCTGAAGCTTTCTTT. It codes for CASSLGTGAEAFF.

The chain is built from TRBV27 and TRBJ2-7; 11 positions match TRBD1. Trimming took 4 bases from V and 3 from J; bases not matched to a gene: 8. This CDR3 has 16 amino acids. Germline lookup yields CDR1 MNHEY and CDR2 SMNVEV (reference sequence). CDR3 in DNA: TGTGCCAGCAGTTCTCGGACAGGGGGCAGAAACTACGAGCAGTACTTC. Its protein is CASSSRTGGRNYEQYF.

The V call is TRBV30, the J call TRBJ2-3, with D possibly being TRBD1 (6 bases). The CDR3 loop spans 13 amino acids. The V and J ends lost 2 bases and 0 bases respectively, with 6 bases between them. The germline CDR1 and CDR2 sequences are GTSNPN and SVGIG (reference sequence). The DNA for the CDR3 is TGTGCCTGGAGTACAGGGAGCACAGATACGCAGTATTTT. It is translated as CAWSTGSTDTQYF.

The chain uses TRBV29-1 and TRBJ2-1, with TRBD1 as a possible D gene (6 bases). V was pared by 3 bases and J by 2 bases, with 11 bases between. CDR1 is SQVTM and CDR2 is ANQGSEA in the germline V gene. The CDR3 covers 14 residues. CDR3 amino acids: CSVDKDSAYNEQFF. In nucleotides, the CDR3 is TGCAGCGTTGATAAGGACAGCGCCTACAATGAGCAGTTCTTC.

The chain is built from TRBV18 and TRBJ1-5; 10 bases are shared with TRBD1. V lost 4 bases, J lost 1 base, and 1 base stayed unmatched. Germline loops: CDR1 KGHSH, CDR2 LQKENI. The CDR3 is 15 residues long. The CDR3 nucleotides read TGTGCCAGCTCACTGGGACAGGGGAGCAATCAGCCCCAGCATTTT. Translating it yields CASSLGQGSNQPQHF.

The V call is TRBV27, the J call TRBJ2-1, with 12 bases fitting TRBD1. Germline V gives CDR1 MNHEY, CDR2 SMNVEV (reference sequence). The J segment lost 0 bases and the V segment lost 5 bases, leaving 8 bases of the junction unmatched. The CDR3 is 18 residues long. CDR3 bases: TGTGCCAGCAGTACGGGACAGGGGGCGTCTGCCTCCTACAATGAGCAGTTCTTC. Its translation: CASSTGQGASASYNEQFF.

V is TRBV2 and J is TRBJ1-1, with 7 bases lining up with TRBD1. This CDR3 is built from 16 residues. CDR1 is SNHLY and CDR2 is FYNNEI in the germline V gene. With V trimmed by 4 bases and J by 4 bases, 12 bases remained unmatched. Written as DNA, the CDR3 is TGTGCCAGCAGTGGGACAGGAGGGTCTTTTGGCACTGAAGCTTTCTTT. Encoded protein: CASSGTGGSFGTEAFF.

The chain recombines TRBV4-1 with TRBJ1-1, with 8 bases that match TRBD1. CDR3 length: 13 amino acids. Germline loops: CDR1 MGHRA, CDR2 YSYEKL. V lost 0 bases, J lost 10 bases, and 4 bases stayed unmatched. CDR3 region: CASSQEGQAGAFF. CDR3 DNA: TGCGCCAGCAGCCAAGAGGGACAGGCCGGAGCTTTCTTT.

The chain links TRBV6-5 to TRBJ2-1; TRBD2 aligns across 14 bases. J lost 9 bases, V lost 0 bases, and 4 bases had no gene match. The CDR3 is made up of 16 amino acids. Germline V gene sequence: CDR1 MNHEY, CDR2 SVGAGI. The CDR3 here is CASSYSRLAGGTEQFF. The DNA for the CDR3 is TGTGCCAGCAGTTACTCGAGACTAGCGGGAGGGACTGAGCAGTTCTTC.

The chain carries TRBV19 and TRBJ1-2; 7 bases map to TRBD1. Germline V CDR1 and CDR2: LNHDA, SQIVND (reference sequence). The CDR3 consists of 16 residues. Losses at the gene ends were 5 bases for V and 0 bases for J; bases not matched to a gene: 9. As DNA, the CDR3 is TGTGCCAGTAGTGTAACCGGGACAGCCTCTAACTATGGCTACACCTTC. The encoded protein is CASSVTGTASNYGYTF.

The J gene is TRBJ1-6, the V gene TRBV12-5; tentatively, D is TRBD1 (6 bases). The V gene lost 8 bases and the J gene lost 9 bases, with 20 bases spanning the gap. Germline V gives CDR1 LGHNT, CDR2 FRNRAP. The CDR3 totals 15 residues. CDR3 in DNA: TGTGCTAGTACCACCGGGGGGGCGACTATTTCACCCCTCCACTTT. Translation: CASTTGGATISPLHF.

The J gene is TRBJ1-1, the V gene TRBV11-3; D is undetermined. This CDR3 is 13 amino acids long. V was trimmed by 3 bases and J by 5 bases, leaving 10 bases between them. Germline V CDR1 and CDR2: SGHNT, YENEEA. The CDR3 reads CASSFNRLTEAFF. The DNA for the CDR3 is TGTGCCAGCAGCTTCAATCGGTTAACTGAAGCTTTCTTT.

The gene calls are TRBV4-1 and TRBJ2-7, with 8 bases lining up with TRBD2. The CDR3 loop spans 16 amino acids. Trimming at V came to 0 bases and at J to 0 bases, leaving 4 bases not matched to a gene. Germline CDR1 reads MGHRA; CDR2 reads YSYEKL. The CDR3 protein is CASSQEEAGASYEQYF. CDR3 in DNA: TGCGCCAGCAGCCAAGAGGAAGCGGGGGCCTCCTACGAGCAGTACTTC.

The gene calls are TRBV7-2 and TRBJ1-1; D is unresolved. V lost 2 bases to trimming and J lost 7 bases, with 11 bases between them. CDR1 and CDR2 (germline): SGHTA, FQGNSA. There are 13 residues in the CDR3. The CDR3 DNA reads TGTGCCAGCAGCTTAAGAGACAAACATGAAGCTTTCTTT. This codes for CASSLRDKHEAFF.

The chain links TRBV11-1 to TRBJ2-7; no definite D call. V lost 5 bases and J lost 3, with 11 bases in between. Per germline, CDR1 SGHAT and CDR2 FQDESV (reference sequence). This CDR3 contains 13 residues. CDR3 sequence (DNA): TGTGCCAGCAGCCGCGGTCCCATCTACGAGCAGTACTTC. Translation gives CASSRGPIYEQYF.

The J gene is TRBJ1-1, the V gene TRBV6-2 or TRBV6-3; a possible D gene is TRBD1 (5 bases). This CDR3 comprises 14 residues. Germline CDR1 MNHEY, CDR2 SVGEGT. Trimming stripped 2 bases from V and 6 bases from J, with 13 bases between. The CDR3 here is CASSYVGGEAEAFF. CDR3 coding DNA: TGTGCCAGCAGTTACGTGGGGGGGGAAGCTGAAGCTTTCTTT.

This clone was recorded a few times. The chain employs TRBV9 and TRBJ2-1; TRBD2 agrees at 8 bases. Germline CDR1 and CDR2: SGDLS and YYNGEE. With V trimmed by 4 bases and J by 9 bases, 9 bases remained unmatched. The CDR3 consists of 14 residues. The CDR3 bases are TGTGCCAGCAGCCGCAGCGGGAGTTGGGCTGAGCAGTTCTTC. The encoded protein is CASSRSGSWAEQFF.

Only a few counts were recorded for this clone. J is TRBJ1-3 and V is TRBV5-1; perhaps TRBD1 as D (5 bases). Germline V gene lookup returns CDR1 SGHRS and CDR2 YFSETQ. Between the trimmed V and J ends, which lost 6 bases and 3 bases, there was a span of 13 bases. This CDR3 is 14 amino acids long. The DNA of the CDR3 is TGCGCCAGCACGAGGGGAGGTAATGGAAACACCATATATTTT. Translating gives CASTRGGNGNTIYF.

The chain recombines TRBV9 with TRBJ1-1, with D unresolved. Trimming shortened V by 0 bases and J by 2 bases, and 8 bases separated the two germline ends. Germline loops: CDR1 SGDLS, CDR2 YYNGEE. The CDR3 is made up of 14 amino acids. CDR3 in amino acids: CASSVDAGNTEAFF. As DNA, the CDR3 is TGTGCCAGCAGCGTAGATGCAGGTAACACTGAAGCTTTCTTT. Full variable domain (outside the CDR3, taken from reference TRBV9 and TRBJ1-1): DSGVTQTPKHLITATGQRVTLRCSPRSGDLSVYWYQQSLDQGLQFLIQYYNGEERAKGNILERFSAQQFPDLHSELNLSSLELGDSALYFCASSVDAGNTEAFFGQGTRLTVV.

The CDR3 nucleotides read TGTGCCAGTAGTGTAACAGGGTATGGCTACGAGCAGTACTTC. It yields the protein CASSVTGYGYEQYF. The chain couples TRBV19 to TRBJ2-7, with D perhaps matching TRBD1 (6 bases). This CDR3 has 14 amino acids. CDR1 and CDR2 (germline): LNHDA, SQIVND (reference sequence). The germline V and J ends were trimmed by 5 bases and 3 bases, with 14 bases remaining between them.

The CDR3 loop reads CASSFTADRLNTEAFF. The CDR3 DNA sequence: TGCGCCAGCAGCTTTACCGCCGACAGGTTGAACACTGAAGCTTTCTTT. V is TRBV5-1 and J is TRBJ1-1; TRBD1 might be the D (6 bases). CDR1 is SGHRS and CDR2 is YFSETQ in the germline V gene. V lost 2 bases and J lost 0, with 14 bases in between. This CDR3 is built from 16 residues.

Only one count was recorded for this clone. The chain couples TRBV2 to TRBJ1-1, with TRBD1 identical over 7 bases. Germline trimming cut 4 bases from V and 4 bases from J; bases unmatched to any gene: 6. The CDR3 totals 14 residues. CDR1 and CDR2 (germline): SNHLY, FYNNEI. Here the CDR3 DNA reads TGTGCCAGCAGTGGTATGACAGGGTTCACTGAAGCTTTCTTT. Protein product: CASSGMTGFTEAFF.

This chain uses TRBV19 with TRBJ2-1; D might be TRBD2 (5 bases). Germline CDR1 reads LNHDA; CDR2 reads SQIVND (reference sequence). V dropped 7 bases and J dropped 4 bases, with 11 bases sitting between them. The CDR3 extends over 13 amino acids. Here the CDR3 DNA reads TGTGCCAGTACGGGGTACCTTTACAATGAGCAGTTCTTC. Amino acids: CASTGYLYNEQFF.

The chain couples TRBV12-3 or TRBV12-4 to TRBJ1-5; D is undetermined. CDR3 length: 12 residues. V was clipped by 7 bases and J by 1 base, with 5 bases between them. As DNA, the CDR3 is TGTGCCAGCAAGAGGAGCAATCAGCCCCAGCATTTT. It is translated as CASKRSNQPQHF.

The chain carries TRBV7-9 and TRBJ1-2, with D possibly being TRBD1 (6 bases). The germline CDR1 and CDR2 sequences are SEHNR and FQNEAQ (reference sequence). The V gene lost 8 bases and the J gene lost 4 bases, with 17 bases spanning the gap. CDR3 size: 14 residues. CDR3 bases: TGTGCCAGCTCGCACCCACAGGGCCTCTATGGCTACACCTTC. It yields the protein CASSHPQGLYGYTF.

The V call is TRBV15, the J call TRBJ1-5; a possible D gene is TRBD1 (5 bases). The CDR3 is made up of 14 amino acids. Germline V gives CDR1 LNHNV, CDR2 YYDKDF (reference sequence). The V and J ends lost 5 bases and 4 bases respectively, with 12 bases between them. CDR3 sequence (DNA): TGTGCCACCAGCGAGCACTCAGGGAATCAGCCCCAGCATTTT. Protein: CATSEHSGNQPQHF. The full variable domain, completed using reference TRBV15 and TRBJ1-5, is DAMVIQNPRYQVTQFGKPVTLSCSQTLNHNVMYWYQQKSSQAPKLLFHYYDKDFNNEADTPDNFQSRRPNTSFCFLDIRSPGLGDTAMYLCATSEHSGNQPQHFGDGTRLSIL.